Listed below are T cell receptor beta chains from one sample, sequenced in a study of cytomegalovirus exposure and HLA in healthy donors. Sequenced by immunoSEQ multiplex PCR; TCRdb stores in-frame clones only, minus some. The sample lists 140,000 to 150,000 clones, 79% seen once, with 6.5% to 8% in the top ten. The sample was PBMCs. The receptor source for this set is a woman between 35 and 50 years old in good health and CMV-seropositive. The CDR3 runs from the conserved cysteine through the conserved F or W. D genes are given only for firm matches. Not every row has a clone size; where given, it reads once, few, many or a size class.

v_gene,j_gene,abundance,d_gene,CDR3nt,CDR3aa
TRBV6-5,TRBJ2-7,-,TRBD2,TGTGCCAGCAGTCTACAGCGGGGGAGGGCGGGCGAGCAGTACTTC,CASSLQRGRAGEQYF
TRBV5-5,TRBJ1-6,-,-,TGTGCCAGCAGCTTCAATGAGTATTCACCCCTCCACTTT,CASSFNEYSPLHF
TRBV11-2,TRBJ2-7,-,TRBD2,TGTGCCAGCAGCCTGGGACTAGCGGGGGTATACTTC,CASSLGLAGVYF
TRBV14,TRBJ1-1,-,TRBD1,TGTGCCAGCAGCCAAGAGGTAGGGGGCTCTGAAGCTTTCTTT,CASSQEVGGSEAFF
TRBV6-5,TRBJ2-5,-,-,TGTGCCAGCAGTTATTTGGCAGGGGCCTGGGAGACCCAGTACTTC,CASSYLAGAWETQYF
TRBV11-2,TRBJ2-5,-,TRBD1,TGTGCCAGCAGCTTTTGGTACCGGGACAGCAGAAGTTACCAAGAGACCCAGTACTTC,CASSFWYRDSRSYQETQYF
TRBV19,TRBJ2-2,-,TRBD2,TGTGCCAGTAGTATGGGCGGGGGGGCGGCCGGGGAGCTGTTTTTT,CASSMGGGAAGELFF
TRBV9,TRBJ1-4,-,-,TGTGCCAGCAGCGTCGGGGGGCAGGGTAATGAAAAACTGTTTTTT,CASSVGGQGNEKLFF
TRBV7-9,TRBJ1-3,few,-,TGTGCCAGCAGCGCCAGCCCGGACATATACTCTGGAAACACCATATATTTT,CASSASPDIYSGNTIYF
TRBV7-9,TRBJ1-1,once,-,TGTGCCAGCAGCCCGAGAGGTCTTGGCCCCTACACTGAAGCTTTCTTT,CASSPRGLGPYTEAFF
TRBV2,TRBJ2-7,-,-,TGTGCCAGCCGAGGCCTCTACGAGCAGTACTTC,CASRGLYEQYF
TRBV10-3,TRBJ2-3,-,-,TGTGCCACCAGTTCGGGGTACACAGATACGCAGTATTTT,CATSSGYTDTQYF
TRBV15,TRBJ2-3,-,TRBD1,TGTGCCACCAGCAGAGATATTTTAGGGACAGCCACAGATACGCAGTATTTT,CATSRDILGTATDTQYF
TRBV5-5,TRBJ1-2,-,TRBD1,TGTGCCAGCAGCACCTCACCGGGACAGCTATATGGCTACACCTTC,CASSTSPGQLYGYTF
TRBV5-4,TRBJ2-6,-,-,TGTGCCAGCAGCCTTGGAGGGGGCCCCTTATCTGGGGCCAACGTCCTGACTTTC,CASSLGGGPLSGANVLTF
TRBV6-5,TRBJ2-7,once,-,TGTGCCAGCCGCCTCTCCGGGCGGGGCTCCTACGAGCAGTACTTC,CASRLSGRGSYEQYF
TRBV7-6,TRBJ2-7,-,-,TGTGCCAGCAGCTTAGTGGGGAGAGGCGAGCAGTACTTC,CASSLVGRGEQYF
TRBV7-2,TRBJ1-1,-,-,TGTGCCAGCAGCAGTAGCGGGGGGTTGGGGACTGAAGCTTTCTTT,CASSSSGGLGTEAFF
TRBV4-1,TRBJ2-7,-,TRBD1,TGCGCCAGCAGCCAAGACAGGGGGCTAGCTTACGAGCAGTACTTC,CASSQDRGLAYEQYF
TRBV19,TRBJ2-1,once,-,TGTGCCATCAGTAGGGACATATACAATGAGCAGTTCTTC,CAISRDIYNEQFF
TRBV9,TRBJ1-2,-,-,TGTGCCAGCAGCGTAGCACCCGGGGGCTATGGCTACACCTTC,CASSVAPGGYGYTF
TRBV2,TRBJ2-5,-,-,TGTGCCAGCAGCTATATCGAAGGCGGAGCCCCATACTTC,CASSYIEGGAPYF
TRBV7-6,TRBJ2-2,-,TRBD2,TGTGCCAGCTCACCCATCGGGACTAGCGGGGGGGCGAGTTATTCCGGGGAGCTGTTTTTT,CASSPIGTSGGASYSGELFF
TRBV5-1,TRBJ2-5,-,-,TGCGCCAGCAGCACCGCAGGCTTAGAGACCCAGTACTTC,CASSTAGLETQYF
TRBV9,TRBJ2-3,-,-,TGTGCCAGCAGCGTACTTTCTAGCTTTGGGGATACGCAGTATTTT,CASSVLSSFGDTQYF
TRBV5-6,TRBJ2-5,-,-,TGTGCCAGCAGCTCCTACGAGACCCAGTACTTC,CASSSYETQYF
TRBV4-1,TRBJ2-7,-,-,TGCGCCAGCAGCCAAGAAAATGGCTGGGCCGAGCAGTACTTC,CASSQENGWAEQYF
TRBV19,TRBJ1-2,-,-,TGTGCCAGTAGTATTTCCGCGCTTCCTAACTATGGCTACACCTTC,CASSISALPNYGYTF
TRBV6-1,TRBJ1-5,-,-,TGTGCCAGCAGTGAGCAGGGATTATCAGTCCTTCAGCCCCAGCATTTT,CASSEQGLSVLQPQHF
TRBV7-3,TRBJ2-1,-,-,TGTGCCAGCAGCTTAGGAGGTACCACCTACAATGAGCAGTTCTTC,CASSLGGTTYNEQFF
TRBV6-4,TRBJ2-3,-,TRBD2,TGTGCCAGCCTGTCGCGGGGGGGAACCAAAGATACGCAGTATTTT,CASLSRGGTKDTQYF
TRBV18,TRBJ2-7,few,TRBD1,TGTGCCAGCTCACCACGGGACAGCTCCTACGAGCAGTACTTC,CASSPRDSSYEQYF
TRBV6-1,TRBJ2-2,-,TRBD1,TGTGCCAGCAGACCCGACAGGGTTGACACCGGGGAGCTGTTTTTT,CASRPDRVDTGELFF
TRBV25-1,TRBJ2-3,once,-,TGTGCCAGCAGTGAATATTCTTTGACAGATACGCAGTATTTT,CASSEYSLTDTQYF
TRBV18,TRBJ1-2,-,-,TGTGCCAGCTCACCACCGGAACGCGGTTCTGGTGGCTACACCTTC,CASSPPERGSGGYTF
TRBV5-4,TRBJ2-1,-,-,TGTGCCAGCAGCTTGGTGGGGCAGGGTCGGGCCAATGAGCAGTTCTTC,CASSLVGQGRANEQFF
TRBV2,TRBJ1-4,few,-,TGTGCCAGCAGTGCAGTCGGGTTGACTAATGAAAAACTGTTTTTT,CASSAVGLTNEKLFF
TRBV6-1,TRBJ2-3,-,TRBD2,TGTGCCAGCAGTGGGACTAGCGGGGGGGCAGATGCGCAGTATTTT,CASSGTSGGADAQYF
TRBV30,TRBJ2-4,once,-,TGTGCTCAATACGGGGGAGCGGCCAAAAACATTCAGTACTTC,CAQYGGAAKNIQYF
TRBV2,TRBJ1-5,few,TRBD1,TGTGCCAGCAGTTGGGACAGTGAAAATCAGCCCCAGCATTTT,CASSWDSENQPQHF
TRBV28,TRBJ1-1,-,-,TGTGCCAGCAGTTTATTAGACAGTAACACTGAAGCTTTCTTT,CASSLLDSNTEAFF
TRBV9,TRBJ2-5,-,TRBD2,TGTGCCAGCAGCGGCCCTAGCGGGGGAACCGGGGAGACCCAGTACTTC,CASSGPSGGTGETQYF
TRBV28,TRBJ1-5,-,-,TGTGCCAGCAGGTCCATGCAGCCCCAGCATTTT,CASRSMQPQHF
TRBV19,TRBJ1-1,few,-,TGTGCCAGTAGTCCTCACCTAAACACTGAAGCTTTCTTT,CASSPHLNTEAFF
TRBV6-5,TRBJ2-3,-,-,TGTGCCAGCAGTTCTGACATAACAGATACGCAGTATTTT,CASSSDITDTQYF
TRBV6-1,TRBJ1-1,once,TRBD1,TGTGCCAGCAGTGCCAGGGGGCAAGTGAACACTGAAGCTTTCTTT,CASSARGQVNTEAFF
TRBV7-9,TRBJ1-4,-,-,TGTGCCACGACAGCTAACAATGAAAAACTGTTTTTT,CATTANNEKLFF
TRBV7-6,TRBJ1-2,-,-,TGTGCCAGCAGCTTAGCGGGGCTCTATGGCTACACCTTC,CASSLAGLYGYTF
TRBV4-2,TRBJ2-6,-,-,TGTGCCAGCAGAGACACGGTCTCTGGGGCCAACGTCCTGACTTTC,CASRDTVSGANVLTF
TRBV6-1,TRBJ2-3,-,TRBD1,TGTGCCAGCAGTGATGGGGGGACAGGGAGGGGTTTTGGCACAGATACGCAGTATTTT,CASSDGGTGRGFGTDTQYF
TRBV6-6,TRBJ2-1,-,TRBD1,TGTGCCAGCAGGGGACAGGGGAATGAGCAGTTCTTC,CASRGQGNEQFF
TRBV7-2,TRBJ1-3,-,-,TGTGCCAGCAGCTTAGTTACAGGGAATGGAAACACCATATATTTT,CASSLVTGNGNTIYF
TRBV2,TRBJ2-3,-,TRBD2,TGTGCCAGCAATCTGCCTAGCGGGGGGTCGCACGCCATCACAGATACGCAGTATTTT,CASNLPSGGSHAITDTQYF
TRBV28,TRBJ2-7,-,TRBD1,TGTGCCAGCAGTTACCCATACGGGACAGGGACCGGGGAGCAGTACTTC,CASSYPYGTGTGEQYF